A single T cell receptor beta chain is shown here with its context. The data stem from a study of blood T cell repertoires in COVID-19. Study at large: The United States, Italy and Spain supplied acute and convalescent COVID-19 samples.

CDR1 is KGHSH and CDR2 is LQKENI in the germline V gene. Trimming took off 3 bases at V and 0 bases at J, with 9 bases between the two ends. The CDR3 is 15 amino acids. Using immunoSEQ multiplex PCR, the repertoire was profiled, and TCRdb retains in-frame clones only, with some absent. The data contain about 200,000 clones, 87% of them singletons. The TCR originated in a man aged 55-75 years with active or convalescent COVID-19. The chain uses TRBV18 and TRBJ2-1, with D possibly TRBD2 on 6 matching bases. Material: peripheral blood. CDR3: CASSPLGGSYNEQFF. For the CDR3, the DNA is TGTGCCAGCTCACCTCTGGGGGGCTCCTACAATGAGCAGTTCTTC.